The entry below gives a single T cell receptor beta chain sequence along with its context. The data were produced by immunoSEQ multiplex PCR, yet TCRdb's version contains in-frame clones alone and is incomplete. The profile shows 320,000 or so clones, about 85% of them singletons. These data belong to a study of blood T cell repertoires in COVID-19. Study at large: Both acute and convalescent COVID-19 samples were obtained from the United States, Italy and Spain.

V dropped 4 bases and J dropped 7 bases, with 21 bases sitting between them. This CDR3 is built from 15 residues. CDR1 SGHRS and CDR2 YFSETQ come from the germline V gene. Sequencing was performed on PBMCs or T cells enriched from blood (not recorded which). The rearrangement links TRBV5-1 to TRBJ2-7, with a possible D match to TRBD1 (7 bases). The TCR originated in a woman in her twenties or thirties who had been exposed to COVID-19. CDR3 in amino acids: CASSRTVDRAGEQYF. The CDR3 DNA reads TGCGCCAGCAGCAGAACAGTCGACAGGGCGGGGGAGCAGTACTTC.